This is a list of T cell receptor beta chains from one sample in a study of Ad26.COV2.S vaccination and SARS-CoV-2 variants. Measured with immunoSEQ multiplex PCR; TCRdb has only the in-frame clones, and not every one. The sample lists about 370,000 clones, about 88% occurring once. Sequencing was performed on peripheral blood, taken in a trial of Ad26.COV2.S vaccine versus placebo. The receptors come from a person between 18 and 65 years old who received the Ad26.COV2.S COVID-19 vaccine or a placebo. Both conserved end residues are part of each CDR3. The order of the fields is J gene, V gene, CDR3 protein.

J gene: TRBJ2-7; V gene: TRBV11-3; CDR3 protein: CASSSARGYEQYF
J gene: TRBJ1-1; V gene: TRBV27; CDR3 protein: CASSPGTVSNTEAFF
J gene: TRBJ2-1; V gene: TRBV7-9; CDR3 protein: CASSPLSGRAFNEQFF
J gene: TRBJ2-7; V gene: TRBV7-9; CDR3 protein: CASSPSGLSYEQYF
J gene: TRBJ1-6; V gene: TRBV19; CDR3 protein: CASSREYNSPLHF
J gene: TRBJ2-2; V gene: TRBV19; CDR3 protein: CASSLRGGGELFF
J gene: TRBJ2-2; V gene: TRBV19; CDR3 protein: CASSEGSYTGELFF
J gene: TRBJ1-2; V gene: TRBV29-1; CDR3 protein: CSVEGVGSYGYTF
J gene: TRBJ2-4; V gene: TRBV27; CDR3 protein: CASSLGRGGIQYF
J gene: TRBJ2-7; V gene: TRBV30; CDR3 protein: CAWSLGTDYEQYF
J gene: TRBJ2-1; V gene: TRBV5-1; CDR3 protein: CASSLAGQGSSGSGGEQFF
J gene: TRBJ2-4; V gene: TRBV4-1; CDR3 protein: CASSQPTSGEAKNIQYF
J gene: TRBJ2-1; V gene: TRBV7-9; CDR3 protein: CASSFTGRSYNEQFF
J gene: TRBJ2-5; V gene: TRBV28; CDR3 protein: CASSPGLAGGAQYF
J gene: TRBJ2-5; V gene: TRBV15; CDR3 protein: CASAAVRGQETQYF
J gene: TRBJ2-2; V gene: TRBV9; CDR3 protein: CASSVESWGPTGELFF
J gene: TRBJ2-7; V gene: TRBV14; CDR3 protein: CASSKIEGGEQYF
J gene: TRBJ1-5; V gene: TRBV15; CDR3 protein: CATSRDTGAVQPQHF
J gene: TRBJ2-1; V gene: TRBV30; CDR3 protein: CAWSLGGNSYNEQFF
J gene: TRBJ1-1; V gene: TRBV5-1; CDR3 protein: CASSPSPGVNTEAFF
J gene: TRBJ1-2; V gene: TRBV5-5; CDR3 protein: CASKGGRGNYGYTF
J gene: TRBJ1-3; V gene: TRBV3-1/TRBV3-2; CDR3 protein: CASSPTGASGNTIYF